Each of the 31 T cell receptor beta chains below was sequenced from the same sample in a study of blood T cell repertoires in COVID-19. The repertoire was sequenced with immunoSEQ multiplex PCR; TCRdb's copy has only in-frame clones and lacks some. The sample has 100,000 to 150,000 clones, 85% to 90% seen once. The sample taken for sequencing was peripheral blood. The receptor set was obtained from a man in his 60s with COVID-19, enrolled during active disease.

The genes are TRBV10-3 and TRBJ1-1, with TRBD1 matching 8 bases. The CDR3 runs 16 residues. The ends lost 8 bases at V and 1 base at J; junction bases unmatched: 12. Germline lookup yields CDR1 ENHRY and CDR2 SYGVKD. The CDR3 DNA is TGTGCCATCGGAGCCCACCCCGGGACAGGGAACACTGAAGCTTTCTTT. Translated: CAIGAHPGTGNTEAFF.

This clone appeared a single time. This chain connects TRBV30 to TRBJ2-2; 9 nucleotides agree with TRBD1. This CDR3 comprises 16 residues. From germline, CDR1 is GTSNPN and CDR2 SVGIG (reference sequence). Losses at the gene ends were 3 bases for V and 0 bases for J; bases not matched to a gene: 5. The DNA for the CDR3 is TGTGCCTGGAGGTCGGGGACAGGGCCGAACACCGGGGAGCTGTTTTTT. As protein: CAWRSGTGPNTGELFF.

This clone is a singleton in its sample. This sequence joins TRBV18 and TRBJ2-3, with 13 bases fitting TRBD2. Trimming took 1 base from V and 5 from J; bases not matched to a gene: 6. Germline V CDR1 and CDR2: KGHSH, LQKENI. There are 17 residues in the CDR3. The chain's CDR3 is CASSPHTSGGAVDTQYF. DNA for the CDR3: TGTGCCAGCTCACCACATACTAGCGGGGGGGCCGTAGATACGCAGTATTTT.

CDR3 loop: CASRGGVSSYEQYF. As DNA, the CDR3 is TGTGCCAGCAGGGGCGGGGTAAGCTCCTACGAGCAGTACTTC. The rearrangement uses TRBV6-5 and TRBJ2-7, with a possible D match to TRBD2 (6 bases). Trimming cost V 6 bases and J 0 bases, with 12 bases left between them. Per germline, CDR1 MNHEY and CDR2 SVGAGI. The CDR3 is 14 residues long.

The chain employs TRBV10-3 and TRBJ2-7; 7 bases match TRBD1. This CDR3 has 13 residues. The germline V gene has CDR1 ENHRY and CDR2 SYGVKD. J gave up 4 bases and V 6 bases, and 6 bases lay outside the gene matches. CDR3 DNA: TGTGCCATCAGCCCGGCAGGGGGTTACGAGCAGTACTTC. Encoded protein: CAISPAGGYEQYF.

This chain links TRBV18 with TRBJ1-4; 7 nucleotides line up with TRBD1. The J segment lost 7 bases and the V segment lost 2 bases, leaving 16 bases of the junction unmatched. The CDR3 sequence is 18 residues long. CDR1 KGHSH and CDR2 LQKENI come from the germline V gene. CDR3 amino acids: CASSPDRDSSIGGEKLFF. The CDR3 coding sequence is TGTGCCAGCTCACCAGACCGGGACAGTTCAATTGGTGGTGAAAAACTGTTTTTT.

This clone was counted once. This chain links TRBV11-2 with TRBJ1-1; 9 bases agree with TRBD1. This CDR3 has 15 residues. CDR1 and CDR2 from the germline V gene are SGHAT and FQNNGV. Unmatched junction bases numbered 3, after V lost 4 bases and J lost 0 bases. This CDR3 is CASSSRTGVNTEAFF. Here the CDR3 DNA reads TGTGCCAGCAGCTCCCGGACAGGGGTGAACACTGAAGCTTTCTTT.

This clone was seen just once. CDR3: CASSRDMLNEQFF. For the CDR3, the DNA is TGTGCCAGCAGCCGCGACATGCTGAATGAGCAGTTCTTC. The chain links TRBV7-3 to TRBJ2-1; D is uncertain. There are 13 residues in the CDR3. V lost 5 bases and J lost 7, with 12 bases in between. Looked up from germline, CDR1 is SGHTA and CDR2 is FQGTGA. Full variable domain (outside the CDR3, taken from reference TRBV7-3 and TRBJ2-1): GAGVSQTPSNKVTEKGKYVELRCDPISGHTALYWYRQSLGQGPEFLIYFQGTGAADDSGLPNDRFFAVRPEGSVSTLKIQRTERGDSAVYLCASSRDMLNEQFFGPGTRLTVL.

This clone came up a few times. The chain uses TRBV29-1 and TRBJ2-7; TRBD1 might be the D (9 bases). The V gene's germline CDR1 is SQVTM and CDR2 ANQGSEA. V lost 7 bases to trimming and J lost 6 bases, with 19 bases between them. This CDR3 contains 13 residues. Written as DNA, the CDR3 is TGCAGCGCCGGGGGGGACAGGGACTCCGAGCAGTACTTC. Protein sequence: CSAGGDRDSEQYF.

The DNA for the CDR3 is TGTGCCAGCAGCTTAACAGGGACCCCTGAAGCTTTCTTT. Translating it yields CASSLTGTPEAFF. The chain carries TRBV12-3 or TRBV12-4 and TRBJ1-1; maybe TRBD1 (6 bases). V lost 6 bases and J lost 6, with 14 bases in between. CDR3 length: 13 amino acids.

V gene TRBV4-2 combines with J gene TRBJ1-6; TRBD1 is a possible D gene (6 bases). From germline, CDR1 is LGHNA and CDR2 YNFKEQ. CDR3 length: 14 amino acids. V dropped 5 bases and J dropped 7 bases, with 12 bases sitting between them. The CDR3 nucleotides read TGTGCCAGCAGCAGGGACACCGAGAATTCACCCCTCCACTTT. It translates to CASSRDTENSPLHF.

This clone was found a few times. The chain employs TRBV7-3 and TRBJ2-7; perhaps TRBD1 as D (5 bases). V lost 4 bases, J lost 7 bases, and 17 bases lay in between. CDR3 length: 14 residues. CDR1 and CDR2 from the germline V gene are SGHTA and FQGTGA. CDR3 residues: CASSSQPQGVEQYF. The CDR3 nucleotides read TGTGCCAGCAGCTCTCAACCCCAGGGTGTGGAGCAGTACTTC.

The rearrangement uses TRBV3-1 (or the pseudogene TRBV3-2) and TRBJ1-3; a weak D match, TRBD1 (6 bases). There are 14 residues in the CDR3. Per the germline V gene, CDR1 is LGHDT and CDR2 is YNNKEL (reference sequence). Trimming removed 4 bases from V and 3 bases from J, with 10 bases in between. CDR3 DNA: TGTGCCAGCAGCCGTGACAGGAGTGGAAACACCATATATTTT. Encoded protein: CASSRDRSGNTIYF.

The chain uses TRBV18 and TRBJ2-1, with D maybe TRBD1 (7 bases). CDR1 and CDR2 (germline): KGHSH, LQKENI. V lost 5 bases and J 7 bases, leaving 15 bases between the germline ends. The CDR3 loop spans 14 amino acids. CDR3 bases: TGTGCCAGCTCATACCAGGGGGGTCCGAATGAGCAGTTCTTC. Its protein product is CASSYQGGPNEQFF.

V and J are TRBV5-8 and TRBJ1-1, with no clear D. Germline loops: CDR1 SGHTS, CDR2 YDEGEE. CDR3 length: 13 residues. V lost 6 bases and J 4 bases, leaving 13 bases between the germline ends. CDR3 nucleotide sequence: TGTGCCAGCACCCAGTTCCGGGGCACTGAAGCTTTCTTT. Its protein is CASTQFRGTEAFF. The whole variable domain, remainder taken from reference TRBV5-8 and TRBJ1-1, is EAGVTQSPTHLIKTRGQQATLRCSPISGHTSVYWYQQALGLGLQFLLWYDEGEERNRGNFPPRFSGRQFPNYSSELNVNALELEDSALYLCASTQFRGTEAFFGQGTRLTVV.

This chain links TRBV5-5 with TRBJ1-2; 8 bases map to TRBD1. There are 13 residues in the CDR3. The germline gives CDR1 SGHKS, CDR2 YYEKEE (reference sequence). With V trimmed by 4 bases and J by 8 bases, 7 bases remained unmatched. CDR3 nucleotide sequence: TGTGCCAGCAGCCCGGACAGGGTTAGAGGCTACACCTTC. Protein sequence: CASSPDRVRGYTF.

The J gene is TRBJ2-5, the V gene TRBV29-1; D call uncertain. The CDR3 has 15 amino acids. Trimming shortened V by 4 bases and J by 2 bases, and 17 bases separated the two germline ends. The germline CDR1 and CDR2 sequences are SQVTM and ANQGSEA. CDR3 sequence (DNA): TGCAGCGTTGTAGAGATCGGCGTGACACAAGAGACCCAGTACTTC. This codes for CSVVEIGVTQETQYF.

The CDR3 protein is CAWRAGGPSDTQYF. As DNA, the CDR3 is TGTGCCTGGCGAGCGGGGGGGCCCTCAGATACGCAGTATTTT. This chain joins TRBV30 and TRBJ2-3, with TRBD2 identical over 10 bases. The V segment lost 5 bases and the J segment 4 bases; nucleotides outside the gene matches: 6. The CDR3 spans 14 residues. The germline CDR1 and CDR2 sequences are GTSNPN and SVGIG (reference sequence).

The rearrangement joins TRBV6-2 or TRBV6-3 to TRBJ1-4; 7 bases align to TRBD1. From germline, CDR1 is MNHEY and CDR2 SVGEGT. The CDR3 spans 16 residues. Unmatched junction bases numbered 5, after V lost 0 bases and J lost 4 bases. The CDR3 nucleotides read TGTGCCAGCAGTTACTCGTCGGGACAGCGTAATGAAAAACTGTTTTTT. As protein: CASSYSSGQRNEKLFF.

The J gene is TRBJ1-4, the V gene TRBV4-1; 7 bases match TRBD1. V trimming: 0 bases; J trimming: 4 bases; junction bases outside the gene matches: 2. This CDR3 spans 15 amino acids. CDR1 and CDR2 from the germline V gene are MGHRA and YSYEKL. CDR3 protein: CASSQEGTVNEKLFF. The DNA for the CDR3 is TGCGCCAGCAGCCAAGAAGGGACAGTTAATGAAAAACTGTTTTTT.

The V gene is TRBV21-1, the J gene TRBJ1-1; the table's D gene call, TRBD1, was not cross checked with the DNA. TRBV21-1 is a pseudogene segment. The CDR3 runs to 14 residues. The CDR3 region has the DNA TGTGCCAGCAGCCGACAGTCTATGAACACTGAAGCTTTCTTT. Protein product: CASSRQSMNTEAFF.

The rearrangement joins TRBV5-8 to TRBJ1-2; D is undetermined. V was pared by 5 bases and J by 6 bases, with 17 bases between. From germline, CDR1 is SGHTS and CDR2 YDEGEE. CDR3 length: 14 amino acids. This CDR3 reads CASRPALGRHGYTF. The CDR3 nucleotides are TGTGCCAGCAGGCCCGCCCTGGGCAGGCATGGCTACACCTTC.

V gene TRBV4-1 combines with J gene TRBJ2-7; TRBD1 is a possible D gene (6 bases). Trimming pared 2 bases from V and 5 bases from J, leaving 16 bases between. Germline CDR1 and CDR2: MGHRA and YSYEKL. CDR3 length: 15 residues. Written as DNA, the CDR3 is TGCGCCAGCAGCCAACGGGACACTCTTTTACACGAGCAGTACTTC. Translation gives CASSQRDTLLHEQYF.

This clone was seen only once. The chain is built from TRBV4-2 and TRBJ2-2; the match to TRBD2 covers 9 bases. The CDR3 runs to 16 residues. CDR1 and CDR2 (germline): LGHNA, YNFKEQ. Germline trimming cut 5 bases from V and 1 base from J; bases unmatched to any gene: 5. CDR3: CASSLLAGVNTGELFF. The CDR3 nucleotides read TGTGCCAGCAGCTTGTTAGCGGGGGTGAACACCGGGGAGCTGTTTTTT.

The gene calls are TRBV6-6 and TRBJ2-3, with D uncertain. This CDR3 contains 12 residues. In germline, CDR1 is MNHNY, CDR2 SVGAGI (reference sequence). V gave up 7 bases and J gave up 4 bases, with 9 bases separating them. The CDR3: CASILNSDTQYF. CDR3 sequence (DNA): TGTGCCAGCATACTCAACTCAGATACGCAGTATTTT.

The chain recombines TRBV25-1 with TRBJ2-1; 8 bases map to TRBD2. The trim removed 4 bases at V and 3 bases at J, leaving 8 bases unmatched. The CDR3 sequence is 16 residues long. CDR1 is MGHDK, CDR2 SYGVNS, per germline. Here the CDR3 reads CASSGARGDLYNEQFF. The CDR3 DNA sequence: TGTGCCAGCAGTGGGGCGCGGGGGGACCTCTACAATGAGCAGTTCTTC.

This chain joins TRBV20-1 and TRBJ2-2; TRBD2 aligns across 7 bases. V shed 3 bases and J 0 bases; nucleotides not matched to a gene: 10. This CDR3 spans 17 amino acids. Germline V gene data show CDR1 as DFQATT and CDR2 as SNEGSKA (reference sequence). CDR3 in amino acids: CSASRAGLHSNTGELFF. For the CDR3, the DNA is TGCAGTGCTAGTAGGGCGGGACTACACTCGAACACCGGGGAGCTGTTTTTT.

The chain carries TRBV7-6 and TRBJ1-3, with a weak D call TRBD1 (5 bases). V was trimmed by 1 base and J by 0 bases, leaving 10 bases between them. Germline CDR1 reads SGHVS; CDR2 reads FNYEAQ. The CDR3 has 16 amino acids. The CDR3 bases are TGTGCCAGCAGCTTAGACACAGGCCTCTCTGGAAACACCATATATTTT. This translates into CASSLDTGLSGNTIYF. Drawing the rest from reference TRBV7-6 and TRBJ1-3, the complete variable domain is GAGVSQSPRYKVTKRGQDVALRCDPISGHVSLYWYRQALGQGPEFLTYFNYEAQQDKSGLPNDRFSAERPEGSISTLTIQRTEQRDSAMYRCASSLDTGLSGNTIYFGEGSWLTVV.

As regards this clone: Additional DNA sequences in this sample encode the identical CDR3. J is TRBJ2-5 and V is TRBV28, with D uncertain. The CDR3 sequence is 11 residues long. The V end was cut by 3 bases, the J end by 4 bases, with 3 bases between. Per germline, CDR1 MDHEN and CDR2 SYDVKM. The CDR3 loop is CASSFRETQYF. DNA for the CDR3: TGTGCCAGCAGTTTTAGAGAGACCCAGTACTTC.

This clone was detected only once. CDR3 loop: CASSFATGGGQPQHF. The CDR3 DNA is TGTGCCAGCAGCTTCGCGACAGGGGGCGGTCAGCCCCAGCATTTT. The gene calls are TRBV7-8 and TRBJ1-5; 10 bases match TRBD1. CDR3 size: 15 residues. Losses at the gene ends were 3 bases for V and 6 bases for J; bases not matched to a gene: 5. Germline V gives CDR1 SGHVS, CDR2 FQNEAQ.

J is TRBJ2-7 and V is TRBV11-2; possibly TRBD1 for D (5 bases). With 1 base removed from V and 2 bases from J, the gap between germline ends came to 12 bases. The CDR3 sequence is 15 residues long. Germline V CDR1 and CDR2: SGHAT, FQNNGV. The CDR3 sequence is CASSLGQGETYEQYF. In DNA, the CDR3 is TGTGCCAGCAGCTTAGGTCAGGGTGAGACCTACGAGCAGTACTTC.